This T cell receptor beta chain was captured by sequencing in a study of cytomegalovirus exposure and HLA in healthy donors. Study-wide findings and caveats: It was confirmed in vitro that a few of the CMV-associated chains were specific for CMV antigens. The classifier was said to identify cytomegalovirus status with high specificity and sensitivity. TCR beta chains numbering some 160 were designated cytomegalovirus-associated.

Generated by immunoSEQ multiplex PCR, the TCRdb table keeps only in-frame clones and is missing some. The data contain 95,000 to 150,000 clones, more than 75% of them singletons. The sample holds a few counts of this clone. Its antigen is unknown. The sequenced sample consisted of PBMCs. The receptor was derived from a woman in her 30s in good health and CMV-seronegative.

The CDR3 reads CASSERQGTYGYTF. The CDR3 DNA is TGTGCCAGCAGTGAACGACAGGGTACCTATGGCTACACCTTC. The chain uses TRBV2 and TRBJ1-2, with TRBD1 matching 7 bases. The germline gives CDR1 SNHLY, CDR2 FYNNEI. CDR3 length: 14 residues. Unmatched junction bases numbered 4, after V lost 2 bases and J lost 4 bases. Combining the CDR3 with reference TRBV2 and TRBJ1-2 gives the whole variable domain EPEVTQTPSHQVTQMGQEVILRCVPISNHLYFYWYRQILGQKVEFLVSFYNNEISEKSEIFDDQFSVERPDGSNFTLKIRSTKLEDSAMYFCASSERQGTYGYTFGSGTRLTVV.